This T cell receptor (beta chain) was captured in a study of blood T cell repertoires in COVID-19 (TCRdb year 2020). Looking at the study overall: Samples covering the acute and convalescent phases of COVID-19 were provided by collaborators in the United States, Italy and Spain. Sample metadata almost always included a de-identified subject ID, COVID-19 status, age in years and sex. Where available, HLA class I and class II types were obtained from metadata supplied by the sample provider rather than from assay-based typing. The samples were drawn from the first 160 participants of the ongoing ImmuneRACE study and from more than 1,000 subjects provided by 6 global collaborators. Deeply sampled blood TCRbeta repertoires from subjects exposed to, actively infected with, or recovered from COVID-19 were included in the dataset. The prospective study material was composed of cDNA or gDNA derived from T cells, B-cell-depleted T cells, or PBMCs. The repertoires were released in a freely available public database meant as a resource for research on the immune response to SARS-CoV-2.

TCRbeta CDR3 regions were amplified from genomic DNA by means of the immunoSEQ Assay, a bias-controlled multiplex PCR. The authors' pipeline ran thus. Nucleated cell counts per sample were estimated from amplification of reference gene primers within the assay. To quantify the absolute abundance of each unique TCRbeta CDR3 rearrangement, sequence reads were collapsed and filtered. For each sample, productive Simpson clonality was calculated by taking the square root of Simpson's diversity index across productive rearrangements. TCRdb's version of the immuneACCESS table is confined to in-frame rearrangements and falls short of the full clone set. An unresolved V gene accounts for under half of the shortfall where checked; the remainder is of unknown origin. That table gives V, J and clone size, and the DNA gave D and trimming. Counted in this sample were roughly 75,000 clones; about 85% of them appeared once. In total, the top ten clones hold about 13% of the sample.

Trimming accounts for 0 bases at V and 7 bases at J, while the number of junction bases matched to no gene is 2. CDR1 and CDR2 are read off the germline V gene as SGHRS and YFSETQ. The CDR3 numbers 14 residues from cysteine through phenylalanine. Kept here is only the CDR3 DNA, which spans 42 bases and is read in frame from base 1. What the authors observed across the whole study: Clinical and demographic metadata were provided uncurated, with the amount varying by source and participant.

At one collaborating source in Seattle, patients were enrolled during active infection and were followed longitudinally through the course of disease. Whole blood was collected in K2EDTA tubes by collaborating institutions according to the institutions' own protocols. For TCRbeta analysis, collaborator samples were shipped as frozen whole blood, as isolated PBMCs, or as DNA extracted from either sample type. Turning to this clone: Its antigen is unknown. No much larger clone is present one base from it, and per-base qualities are unavailable.

The sequenced sample consisted of peripheral blood. The sequence joins TRBV5-1 to TRBJ1-4; 8 nucleotides in the junction match TRBD1. This clonotype originated in a man in his forties or fifties with COVID-19, enrolled during active disease. The bases are TGCGCCAGCAGCTTGGGACAGGGGAGTGAAAAACTGTTTTTT. It codes for CASSLGQGSEKLFF.